This T cell receptor beta chain was sequenced during a study of read filtering for tumor transcriptome and immune sequencing. The CDR3 has 20 amino acids. Germline CDR1 and CDR2: LGHDT and YNNKEL (reference sequence). In the case of this clonotype: Likely a read error: the CDR3 ends without its conserved phenylalanine or tryptophan.

The library was built from 400 to 500 ng RNA with molecular barcoded adaptors for alpha/delta and beta/gamma chains. A single record per CDR3 protein comes from TCRdb applying MiXCR to the reads. The sample includes roughly 46,000 distinct CDR3 sequences, approximately 12% of them seen just once. The sequencing sample was made of a population of CD138-negative cells sorted from bone marrow. This chain connects TRBV3-1 to TRBJ2-3; 13 nucleotides align to TRBD2. This receptor was taken from a donor over 35 with multiple myeloma. The CDR3: CASSQDKGFGLAGVLDTQYS. The DNA for the CDR3 is TGCGCCAGCAGCCAAGATAAAGGGTTCGGACTAGCGGGAGTTTTAGATACGCAGTATTCT.